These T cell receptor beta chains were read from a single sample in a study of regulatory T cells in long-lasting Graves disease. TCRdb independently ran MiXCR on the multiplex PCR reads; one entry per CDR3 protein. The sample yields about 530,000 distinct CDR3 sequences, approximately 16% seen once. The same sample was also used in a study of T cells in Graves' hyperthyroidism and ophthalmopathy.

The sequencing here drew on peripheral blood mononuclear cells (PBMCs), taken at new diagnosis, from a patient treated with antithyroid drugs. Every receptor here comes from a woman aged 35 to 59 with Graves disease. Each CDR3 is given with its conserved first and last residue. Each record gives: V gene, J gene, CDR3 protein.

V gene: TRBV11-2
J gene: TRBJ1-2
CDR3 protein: CASSFGRGLNYGYTF

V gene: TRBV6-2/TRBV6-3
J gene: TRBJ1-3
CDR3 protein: CASSKQGSGNTIYF

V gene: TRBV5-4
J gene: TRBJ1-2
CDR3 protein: CASSWATGRYGYTF

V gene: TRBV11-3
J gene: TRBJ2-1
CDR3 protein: CASSLGGRNEQFF

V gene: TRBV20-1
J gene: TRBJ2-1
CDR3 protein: CSAIGGGRNSYNEQFF

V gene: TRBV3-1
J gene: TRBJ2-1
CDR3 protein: CASSQAGSGNEQFF

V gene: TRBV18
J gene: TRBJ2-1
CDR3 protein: CASSPKGTGITLNAYNEQFF

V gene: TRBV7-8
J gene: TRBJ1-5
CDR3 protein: CASSLEDRLNQPQHF

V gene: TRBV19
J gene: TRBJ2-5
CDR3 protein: CASSIARLAAKQETQYF

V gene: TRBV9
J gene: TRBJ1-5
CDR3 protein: CASSPAGEFNQPQHF

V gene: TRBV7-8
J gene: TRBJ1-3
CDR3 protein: CASSSGGNTGNTIYF

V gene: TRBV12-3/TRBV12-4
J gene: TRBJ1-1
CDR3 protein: CASSQQGAGTEAFF

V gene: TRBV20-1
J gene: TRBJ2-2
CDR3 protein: CSARDLDTGELFF

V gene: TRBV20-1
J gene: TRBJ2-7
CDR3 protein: CSATQGSDYEQYF

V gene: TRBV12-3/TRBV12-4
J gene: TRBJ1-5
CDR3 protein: CASSLGGTQPQHF

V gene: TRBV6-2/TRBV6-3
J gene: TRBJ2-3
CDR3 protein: CASSGPSGGSTDTQYF

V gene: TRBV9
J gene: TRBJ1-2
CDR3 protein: CASSVGTDGYTF

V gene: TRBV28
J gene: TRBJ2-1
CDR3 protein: CASSQASSYNEQFF

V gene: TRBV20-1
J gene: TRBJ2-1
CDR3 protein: CSARKAVSSYNEQFF

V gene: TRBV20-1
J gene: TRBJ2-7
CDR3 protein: CSASKDEQYF

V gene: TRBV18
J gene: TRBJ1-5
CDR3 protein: CASSPGINSNQPQHF

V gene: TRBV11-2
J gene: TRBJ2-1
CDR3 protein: CASSLVDGEQFF

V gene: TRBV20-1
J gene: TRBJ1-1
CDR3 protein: CSAPAPPMNTEAFF

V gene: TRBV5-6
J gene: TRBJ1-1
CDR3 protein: CASSLGQKVVNTEAFF

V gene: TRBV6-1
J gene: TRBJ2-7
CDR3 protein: CASSPRREGDYEQYF

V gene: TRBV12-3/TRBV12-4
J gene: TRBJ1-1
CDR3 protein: CASSLRGGTNTEAFF

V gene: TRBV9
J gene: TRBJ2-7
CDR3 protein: CASSPWGPITYEQYF

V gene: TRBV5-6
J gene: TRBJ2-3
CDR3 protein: CASSLVGDRKTDTQYF

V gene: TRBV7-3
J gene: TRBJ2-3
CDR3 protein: CASSARAGASTDTQYF

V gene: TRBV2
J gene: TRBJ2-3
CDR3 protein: CASSRQENTDTQYF

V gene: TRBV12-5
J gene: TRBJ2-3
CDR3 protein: CASGYTDSRGLTDTQYF

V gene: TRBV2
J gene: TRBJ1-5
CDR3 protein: CASTLDMSSNQPQHF

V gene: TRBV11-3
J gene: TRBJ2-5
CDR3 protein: CASSLDASLETQYF

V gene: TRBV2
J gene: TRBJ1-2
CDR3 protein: CGSTTGPTGGYTF

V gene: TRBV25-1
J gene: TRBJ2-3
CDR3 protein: CASSAEGWTDTQYF

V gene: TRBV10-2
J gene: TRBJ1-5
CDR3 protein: CATTGTIAVGPQHF

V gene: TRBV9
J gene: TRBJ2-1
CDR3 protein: CASGDLAYNEQFF

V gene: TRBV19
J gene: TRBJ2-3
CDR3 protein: CASSTLNWAGSYERYF

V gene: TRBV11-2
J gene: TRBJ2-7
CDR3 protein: CASSLDRGHYEQYF

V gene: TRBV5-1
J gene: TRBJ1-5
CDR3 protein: CASSLVPEVDQPQHF

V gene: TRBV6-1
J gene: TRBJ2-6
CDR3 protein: CASSPTGLSGANVLTF

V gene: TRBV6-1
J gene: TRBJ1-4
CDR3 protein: CASSTVDEKLFF

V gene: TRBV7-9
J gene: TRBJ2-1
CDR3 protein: CASSLVWGLALNEQFF

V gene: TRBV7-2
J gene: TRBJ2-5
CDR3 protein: CASSQLVRETQYF

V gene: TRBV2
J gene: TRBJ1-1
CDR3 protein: CASRREGLHEAFF

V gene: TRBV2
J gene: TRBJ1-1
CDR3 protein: CASTLRDRYLGTEAFF

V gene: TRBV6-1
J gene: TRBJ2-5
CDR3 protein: CASSEGIWGEGLETQYF

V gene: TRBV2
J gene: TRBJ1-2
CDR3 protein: CASSEVVGGLGYTF

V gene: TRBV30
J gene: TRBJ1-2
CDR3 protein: CAWRGVRPGGDGYTF

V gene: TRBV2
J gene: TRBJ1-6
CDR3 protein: CASSDLLGQASGSPLHF

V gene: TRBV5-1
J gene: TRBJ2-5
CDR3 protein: CASSLVGEGAQYF

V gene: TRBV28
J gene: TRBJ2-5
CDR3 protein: CASRISKETQYF

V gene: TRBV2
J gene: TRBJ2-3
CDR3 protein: CASSGGGHRTDTQYF

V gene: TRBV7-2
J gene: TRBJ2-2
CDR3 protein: CASSPPRPGGELFF

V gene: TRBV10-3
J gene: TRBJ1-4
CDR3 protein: CAIWTGQVGEKLFF

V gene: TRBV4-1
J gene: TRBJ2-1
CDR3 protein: CASSITGDNEQFF

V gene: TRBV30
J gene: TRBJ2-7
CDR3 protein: CAWSAQGGAMPGHF